This entry describes one TCR beta chain. These data are taken from a study of technical replicates of blood from a few donors. Germline-derived CDR1 and CDR2 are SGHRS and YFSETQ. Unmatched junction bases numbered 14, after V lost 9 bases and J lost 2 bases. CDR3 length: 17 residues. Assay: immunoSEQ multiplex PCR; the TCRdb copy retains only in-frame clones and omits some. The repertoire includes some 80,000 clones, approximately 96% of them detected once, and approximately 0.3% sits in the top ten. The chain joins TRBV5-1 to TRBJ2-2; 9 bases agree with TRBD2. What was sequenced was T cells isolated from PBMCs. The TCR sequence derives from a human donor in good health. The CDR3 DNA follows: TGCGCCACCGCCGGCGGGGCTAGCGGGATAAACACCGGGGAGCTGTTTTTT. Protein product: CATAGGASGINTGELFF.